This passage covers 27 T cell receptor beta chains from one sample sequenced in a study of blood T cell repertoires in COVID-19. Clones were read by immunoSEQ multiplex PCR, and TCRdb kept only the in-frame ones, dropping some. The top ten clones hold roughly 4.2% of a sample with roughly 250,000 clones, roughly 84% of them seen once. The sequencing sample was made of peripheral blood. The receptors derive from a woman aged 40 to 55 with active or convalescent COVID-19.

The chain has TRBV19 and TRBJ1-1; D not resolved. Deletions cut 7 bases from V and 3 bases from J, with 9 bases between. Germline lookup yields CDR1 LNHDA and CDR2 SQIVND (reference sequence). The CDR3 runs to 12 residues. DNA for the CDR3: TGTGCCAGTATGGAGAGGTACACTGAAGCTTTCTTT. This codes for CASMERYTEAFF.

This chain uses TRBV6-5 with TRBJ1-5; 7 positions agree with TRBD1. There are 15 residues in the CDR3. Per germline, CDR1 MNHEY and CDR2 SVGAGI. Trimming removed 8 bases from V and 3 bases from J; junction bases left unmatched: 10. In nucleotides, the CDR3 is TGTGCCAGCCACCCGGACAGGTCACCCAATCAGCCCCAGCATTTT. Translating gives CASHPDRSPNQPQHF.

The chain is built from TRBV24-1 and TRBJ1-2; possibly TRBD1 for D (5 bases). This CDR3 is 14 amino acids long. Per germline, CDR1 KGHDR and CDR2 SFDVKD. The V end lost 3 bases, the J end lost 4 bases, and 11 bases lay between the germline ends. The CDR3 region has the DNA TGTGCCACCAGTGATCCGGACACGGTCTATGGCTACACCTTC. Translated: CATSDPDTVYGYTF.

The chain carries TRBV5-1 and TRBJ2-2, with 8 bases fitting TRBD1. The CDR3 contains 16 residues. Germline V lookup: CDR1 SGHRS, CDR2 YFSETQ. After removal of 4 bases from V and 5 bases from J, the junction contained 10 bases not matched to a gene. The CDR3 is CASSPAPNRGTGELFF. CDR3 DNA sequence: TGCGCCAGCAGCCCGGCCCCGAACAGGGGGACCGGGGAGCTGTTTTTT.

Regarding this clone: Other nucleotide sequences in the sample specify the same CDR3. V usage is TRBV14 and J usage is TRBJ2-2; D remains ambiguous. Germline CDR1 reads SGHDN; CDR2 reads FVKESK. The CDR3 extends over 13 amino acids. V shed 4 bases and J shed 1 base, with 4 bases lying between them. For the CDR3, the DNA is TGTGCCAGCAGCCCCAGGAACACCGGGGAGCTGTTTTTT. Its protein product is CASSPRNTGELFF.

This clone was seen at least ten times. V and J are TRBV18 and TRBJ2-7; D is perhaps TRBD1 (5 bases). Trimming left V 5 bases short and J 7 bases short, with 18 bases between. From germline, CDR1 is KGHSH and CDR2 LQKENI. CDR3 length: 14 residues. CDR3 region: CASSRSGQGREQYF. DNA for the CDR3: TGTGCCAGCTCAAGGTCTGGGCAGGGCAGGGAGCAGTACTTC.

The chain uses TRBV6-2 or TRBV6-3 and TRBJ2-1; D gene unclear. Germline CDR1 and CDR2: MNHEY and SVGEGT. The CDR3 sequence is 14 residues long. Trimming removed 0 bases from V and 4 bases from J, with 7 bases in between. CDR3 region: CASSYSSPYNEQFF. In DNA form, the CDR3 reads TGTGCCAGCAGTTACTCGAGCCCTTACAATGAGCAGTTCTTC.

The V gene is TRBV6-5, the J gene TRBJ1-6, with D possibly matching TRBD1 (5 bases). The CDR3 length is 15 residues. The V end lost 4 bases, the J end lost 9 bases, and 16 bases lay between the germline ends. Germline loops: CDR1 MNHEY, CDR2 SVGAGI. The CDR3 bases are TGTGCCAGCAGTTCCGCTCAGGGTCCAGGTTCACCCCTCCACTTT. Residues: CASSSAQGPGSPLHF.

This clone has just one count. The CDR3 is CAWSGGLAGANTGELFF. The CDR3 DNA is TGTGCCTGGAGTGGGGGACTAGCGGGGGCGAACACCGGGGAGCTGTTTTTT. The chain links TRBV30 to TRBJ2-2; 14 bases line up with TRBD2. Per the germline V gene, CDR1 is GTSNPN and CDR2 is SVGIG (reference sequence). The junction had 1 base not matched to a gene; V was cut back by 1 base and J by 0 bases. This CDR3 has 17 residues.

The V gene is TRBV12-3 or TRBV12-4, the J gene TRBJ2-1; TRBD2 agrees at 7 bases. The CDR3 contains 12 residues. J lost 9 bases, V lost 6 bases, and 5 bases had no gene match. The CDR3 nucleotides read TGTGCCAGCAGCCTGGGCGGGGGTGAGCAGTTCTTC. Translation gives CASSLGGGEQFF.

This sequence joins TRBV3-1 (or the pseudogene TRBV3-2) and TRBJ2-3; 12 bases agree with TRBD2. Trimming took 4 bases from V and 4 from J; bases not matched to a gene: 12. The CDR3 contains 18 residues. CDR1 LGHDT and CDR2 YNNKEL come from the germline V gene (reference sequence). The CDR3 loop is CASSPPSGGAVPADTQYF. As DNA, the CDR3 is TGTGCCAGCAGCCCTCCTAGCGGGGGGGCCGTCCCGGCAGATACGCAGTATTTT.

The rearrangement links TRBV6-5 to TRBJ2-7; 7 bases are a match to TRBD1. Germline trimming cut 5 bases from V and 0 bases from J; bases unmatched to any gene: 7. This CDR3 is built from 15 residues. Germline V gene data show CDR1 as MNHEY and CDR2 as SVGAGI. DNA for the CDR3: TGTGCCAGCAGTATAACAGGGGCGAGCTCCTACGAGCAGTACTTC. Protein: CASSITGASSYEQYF.

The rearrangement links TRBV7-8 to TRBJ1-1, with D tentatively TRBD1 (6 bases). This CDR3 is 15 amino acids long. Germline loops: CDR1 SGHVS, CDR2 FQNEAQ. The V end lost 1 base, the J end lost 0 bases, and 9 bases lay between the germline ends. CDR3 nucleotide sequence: TGTGCCAGCAGCTTAGTGGGGGCGGTGAACACTGAAGCTTTCTTT. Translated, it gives CASSLVGAVNTEAFF.

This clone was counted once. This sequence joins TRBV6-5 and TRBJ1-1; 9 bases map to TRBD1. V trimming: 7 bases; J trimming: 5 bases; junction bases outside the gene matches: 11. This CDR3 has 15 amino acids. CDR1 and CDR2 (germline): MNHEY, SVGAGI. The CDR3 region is CASNPRDRVVTEAFF. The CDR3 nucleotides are TGTGCCAGCAACCCAAGGGACAGGGTAGTGACTGAAGCTTTCTTT.

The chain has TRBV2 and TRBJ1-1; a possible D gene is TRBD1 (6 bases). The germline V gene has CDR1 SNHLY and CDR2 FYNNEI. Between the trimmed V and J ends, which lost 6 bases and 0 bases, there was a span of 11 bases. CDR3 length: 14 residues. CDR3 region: CASRAGTLNTEAFF. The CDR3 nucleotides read TGTGCCAGCAGAGCCGGGACACTGAACACTGAAGCTTTCTTT.

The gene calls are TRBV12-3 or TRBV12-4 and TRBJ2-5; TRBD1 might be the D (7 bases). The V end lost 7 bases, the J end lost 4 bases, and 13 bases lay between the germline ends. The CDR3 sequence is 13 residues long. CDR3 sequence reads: CASKAGGSETQYF. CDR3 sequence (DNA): TGTGCCAGCAAGGCAGGGGGGTCAGAGACCCAGTACTTC.

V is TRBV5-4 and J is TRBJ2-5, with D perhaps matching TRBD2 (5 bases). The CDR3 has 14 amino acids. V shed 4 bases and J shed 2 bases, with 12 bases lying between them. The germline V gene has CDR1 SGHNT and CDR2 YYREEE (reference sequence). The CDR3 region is CASSRRTGQETQYF. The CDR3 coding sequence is TGTGCCAGCAGCCGACGGACGGGGCAAGAGACCCAGTACTTC.

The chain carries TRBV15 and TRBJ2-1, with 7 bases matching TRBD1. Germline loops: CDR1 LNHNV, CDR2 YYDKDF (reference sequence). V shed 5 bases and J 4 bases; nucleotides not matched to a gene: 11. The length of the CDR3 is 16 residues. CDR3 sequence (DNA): TGTGCCACCAGCCGCCTGGACCGGACAGGTTACAATGAGCAGTTCTTC. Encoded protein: CATSRLDRTGYNEQFF.

CDR3 DNA sequence: TGTGCCAGCAGCTCTTTTAATGAGCAGTTCTTC. Protein product: CASSSFNEQFF. The genes are TRBV5-4 and TRBJ2-1, with D unclear. Germline CDR1 SGHNT, CDR2 YYREEE (reference sequence). The V gene lost 3 bases and the J gene lost 7 bases, with 5 bases spanning the gap. The CDR3 covers 11 residues. Variable domain in full (rest from reference TRBV5-4 and TRBJ2-1): ETGVTQSPTHLIKTRGQQVTLRCSSQSGHNTVSWYQQALGQGPQFIFQYYREEENGRGNFPPRFSGLQFPNYSSELNVNALELDDSALYLCASSSFNEQFFGPGTRLTVL.

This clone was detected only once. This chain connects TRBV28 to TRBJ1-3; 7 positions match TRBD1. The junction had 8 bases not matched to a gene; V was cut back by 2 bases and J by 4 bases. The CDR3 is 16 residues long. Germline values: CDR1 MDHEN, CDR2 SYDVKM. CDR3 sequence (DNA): TGTGCCAGCAGTTTAGAAACAGGGGCGGGAGGAAACACCATATATTTT. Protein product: CASSLETGAGGNTIYF.

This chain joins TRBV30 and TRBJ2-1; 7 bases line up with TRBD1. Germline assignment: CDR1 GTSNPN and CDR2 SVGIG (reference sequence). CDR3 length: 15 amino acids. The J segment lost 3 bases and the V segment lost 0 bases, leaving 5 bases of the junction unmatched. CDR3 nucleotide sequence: TGTGCCTGGAGTGTCGGCAGGGGGTTCTACAATGAGCAGTTCTTC. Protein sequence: CAWSVGRGFYNEQFF.

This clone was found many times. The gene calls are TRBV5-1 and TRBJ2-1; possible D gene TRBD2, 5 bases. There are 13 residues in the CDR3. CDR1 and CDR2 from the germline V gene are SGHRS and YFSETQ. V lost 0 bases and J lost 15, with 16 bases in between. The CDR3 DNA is TGCGCCAGCAGCTTGGTACGGGATCCCTTACCGTTCTTC. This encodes CASSLVRDPLPFF.

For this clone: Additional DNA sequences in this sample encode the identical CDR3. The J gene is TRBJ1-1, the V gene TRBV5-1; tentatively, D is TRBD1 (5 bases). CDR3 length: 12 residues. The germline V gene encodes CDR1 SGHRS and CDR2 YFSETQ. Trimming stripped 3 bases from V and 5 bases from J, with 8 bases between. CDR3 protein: CASSSGGTEAFF. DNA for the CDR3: TGCGCCAGCAGCTCCGGGGGGACTGAAGCTTTCTTT.

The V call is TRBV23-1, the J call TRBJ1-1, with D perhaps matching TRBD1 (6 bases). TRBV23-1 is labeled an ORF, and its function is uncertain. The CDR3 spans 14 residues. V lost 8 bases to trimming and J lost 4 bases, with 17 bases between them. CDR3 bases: TGCGCCAGCCGGGGGGCGCGGGGCGCCACTGAAGCTTTCTTT. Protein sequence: CASRGARGATEAFF.

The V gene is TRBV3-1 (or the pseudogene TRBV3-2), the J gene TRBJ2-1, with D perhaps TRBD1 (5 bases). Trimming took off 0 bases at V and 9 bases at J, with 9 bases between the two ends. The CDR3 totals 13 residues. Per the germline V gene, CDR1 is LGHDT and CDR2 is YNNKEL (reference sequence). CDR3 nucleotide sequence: TGTGCCAGCAGCCAAGATACAGGTGTTGAGCAGTTCTTC. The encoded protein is CASSQDTGVEQFF.

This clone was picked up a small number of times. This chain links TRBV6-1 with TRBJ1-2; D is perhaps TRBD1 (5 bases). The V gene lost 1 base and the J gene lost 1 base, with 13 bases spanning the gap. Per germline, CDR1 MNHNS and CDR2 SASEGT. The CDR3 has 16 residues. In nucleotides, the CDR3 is TGTGCCAGCAGTGAAGGGGGGGACCTGTTTAACTATGGCTACACCTTC. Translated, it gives CASSEGGDLFNYGYTF.

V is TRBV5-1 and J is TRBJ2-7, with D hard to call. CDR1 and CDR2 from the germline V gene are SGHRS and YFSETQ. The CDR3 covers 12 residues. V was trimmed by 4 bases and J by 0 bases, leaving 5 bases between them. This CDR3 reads CASSTSSYEQYF. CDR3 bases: TGCGCCAGCAGCACTTCCTCCTACGAGCAGTACTTC. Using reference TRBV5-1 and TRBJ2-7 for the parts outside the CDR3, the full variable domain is KAGVTQTPRYLIKTRGQQVTLSCSPISGHRSVSWYQQTPGQGLQFLFEYFSETQRNKGNFPGRFSGRQFSNSRSEMNVSTLELGDSALYLCASSTSSYEQYFGPGTRLTVT.